A selection of T cell receptor beta chains follows, all from one sample in a study of cytomegalovirus exposure and HLA in healthy donors. Method: immunoSEQ multiplex PCR; TCRdb's copy keeps in-frame clones and lacks some. Among about 250,000 clones, about 90% were seen once, and the ten largest hold around 12%. Sequenced: PBMCs. Receptor source: a man between 18 and 35 years old in good health and CMV-seropositive. CDR3s include the opening cysteine and the closing phenylalanine or tryptophan. The order of the fields is V gene, J gene, clone size, D gene, CDR3 protein, CDR3 DNA. D genes are given only for firm matches. Only part of the rows carry a size: once, few, many, or a class if the clone is expanded.

v_gene: TRBV12-5
j_gene: TRBJ2-7
abundance: NA
d_gene: TRBD2
CDR3aa: CASGLVLSGRGNEQYF
CDR3nt: TGTGCTAGTGGTTTGGTACTAAGCGGGAGGGGGAACGAGCAGTACTTC

v_gene: TRBV21-1
j_gene: TRBJ1-2
abundance: NA
d_gene: NA
CDR3aa: CASSNPRGYGYTF
CDR3nt: TGTGCCAGCAGCAATCCCAGGGGGTATGGCTACACCTTC

v_gene: TRBV27
j_gene: TRBJ1-1
abundance: NA
d_gene: NA
CDR3aa: CASSPRTVLHRLDTEAFF
CDR3nt: TGTGCCAGCAGTCCCCGGACAGTTTTACATCGGTTGGACACTGAAGCTTTCTTT

v_gene: TRBV7-9
j_gene: TRBJ2-1
abundance: NA
d_gene: NA
CDR3aa: CASSLDGGNEQFF
CDR3nt: TGTGCCAGCAGCTTAGACGGAGGGAATGAGCAGTTCTTC

v_gene: TRBV5-4
j_gene: TRBJ1-1
abundance: NA
d_gene: NA
CDR3aa: CASSLGGGNTEAFF
CDR3nt: TGTGCCAGCAGCTTGGGAGGGGGGAACACTGAAGCTTTCTTT

v_gene: TRBV27
j_gene: TRBJ2-5
abundance: NA
d_gene: NA
CDR3aa: CASSPTVLQTQYF
CDR3nt: TGTGCCAGCAGCCCTACAGTCCTTCAGACCCAGTACTTC

v_gene: TRBV5-1
j_gene: TRBJ1-2
abundance: NA
d_gene: TRBD1
CDR3aa: CASSGSGQGAPGYTF
CDR3nt: TGCGCCAGCAGCGGTTCGGGACAGGGGGCGCCGGGCTACACCTTC

v_gene: TRBV14
j_gene: TRBJ2-6
abundance: NA
d_gene: TRBD1
CDR3aa: CASSPDRADVLTF
CDR3nt: TGTGCCAGCAGCCCAGACAGGGCTGACGTCCTGACTTTC

v_gene: TRBV2
j_gene: TRBJ1-3
abundance: NA
d_gene: NA
CDR3aa: CASSVIRAGTGNTIYF
CDR3nt: TGTGCCAGCAGCGTGATTAGGGCCGGGACTGGAAACACCATATATTTT

v_gene: TRBV4-3
j_gene: TRBJ2-7
abundance: NA
d_gene: NA
CDR3aa: CASSQNLQGREQYF
CDR3nt: TGCGCCAGCAGCCAGAATTTACAGGGTCGCGAGCAGTACTTC

v_gene: TRBV19
j_gene: TRBJ1-5
abundance: NA
d_gene: NA
CDR3aa: CASSIQGSNQPQHF
CDR3nt: TGTGCCAGTAGTATACAGGGAAGCAATCAGCCCCAGCATTTT

v_gene: TRBV2
j_gene: TRBJ1-1
abundance: NA
d_gene: TRBD1
CDR3aa: CASSAGTGPTEAFF
CDR3nt: TGTGCCAGCAGTGCTGGGACAGGCCCCACTGAAGCTTTCTTT

v_gene: TRBV7-9
j_gene: TRBJ2-1
abundance: NA
d_gene: TRBD2
CDR3aa: CASSQYSGRDNEQFF
CDR3nt: TGTGCCAGCAGCCAATATAGCGGGAGAGATAATGAGCAGTTCTTC

v_gene: TRBV6-5
j_gene: TRBJ1-2
abundance: NA
d_gene: TRBD1
CDR3aa: CASKQPALGQMSYTF
CDR3nt: TGTGCCAGCAAACAACCTGCCCTGGGACAGATGAGCTACACCTTC

v_gene: TRBV27
j_gene: TRBJ2-7
abundance: NA
d_gene: TRBD2
CDR3aa: CASRSRLAGGPSSYEQYF
CDR3nt: TGTGCCAGCAGATCGAGACTAGCGGGAGGGCCCAGCTCCTACGAGCAGTACTTC

v_gene: TRBV5-1
j_gene: TRBJ2-7
abundance: NA
d_gene: NA
CDR3aa: CASSFLGTTDEQYF
CDR3nt: TGCGCCAGCAGCTTTTTAGGGACAACGGACGAGCAGTACTTC

v_gene: TRBV11-2
j_gene: TRBJ1-2
abundance: once
d_gene: NA
CDR3aa: CASSLADRPIFF
CDR3nt: TGTGCCAGCAGCTTAGCAGACAGGCCCATCTTCTTC

v_gene: TRBV27
j_gene: TRBJ2-7
abundance: once
d_gene: NA
CDR3aa: CASSLGGHTNYEQYF
CDR3nt: TGTGCCAGCAGTTTGGGAGGTCATACTAACTACGAGCAGTACTTC

v_gene: TRBV5-1
j_gene: TRBJ2-1
abundance: NA
d_gene: TRBD2
CDR3aa: CASSLQSIAGGEQFF
CDR3nt: TGCGCCAGCAGCTTGCAGTCAATAGCGGGGGGTGAGCAGTTCTTC

v_gene: TRBV19
j_gene: TRBJ2-1
abundance: few
d_gene: TRBD2
CDR3aa: CASSESSGINEQFF
CDR3nt: TGTGCCAGTAGTGAGTCTAGCGGGATAAATGAGCAGTTCTTC

v_gene: TRBV5-1
j_gene: TRBJ1-1
abundance: NA
d_gene: NA
CDR3aa: CASSLTPPTEAFF
CDR3nt: TGCGCCAGCAGCTTGACCCCACCCACTGAAGCTTTCTTT

v_gene: TRBV30
j_gene: TRBJ2-7
abundance: NA
d_gene: TRBD2
CDR3aa: CAWNHPTGLAVLQYF
CDR3nt: TGTGCCTGGAACCACCCTACGGGACTAGCGGTACTTCAGTACTTC

v_gene: TRBV28
j_gene: TRBJ2-5
abundance: NA
d_gene: NA
CDR3aa: CASSTGTGPRWAQYF
CDR3nt: TGTGCCAGCAGCACCGGGACTGGACCCCGATGGGCCCAGTACTTC

v_gene: TRBV12-2
j_gene: TRBJ2-3
abundance: NA
d_gene: NA
CDR3aa: CASRSKGDRAADTQYF
CDR3nt: TGTGCAAGTCGCTCCAAGGGGGACAGGGCTGCAGATACGCAGTATTTT

v_gene: TRBV6-5
j_gene: TRBJ1-3
abundance: NA
d_gene: NA
CDR3aa: CASSDQQSGRTIYF
CDR3nt: TGTGCCAGCAGTGACCAACAATCGGGGCGGACCATATATTTT

v_gene: TRBV6-1
j_gene: TRBJ2-1
abundance: NA
d_gene: NA
CDR3aa: CASSEARAGRAHEQFF
CDR3nt: TGTGCCAGCAGTGAAGCGCGGGCCGGGAGAGCCCATGAGCAGTTCTTC

v_gene: TRBV5-1
j_gene: TRBJ2-3
abundance: NA
d_gene: NA
CDR3aa: CASSLGQGDTQYF
CDR3nt: TGCGCCAGCAGCTTGGGGCAAGGAGATACGCAGTATTTT

v_gene: TRBV6-1
j_gene: TRBJ2-5
abundance: NA
d_gene: NA
CDR3aa: CASSIGWGRETQYF
CDR3nt: TGTGCCAGCAGCATCGGTTGGGGAAGGGAGACCCAGTACTTC

v_gene: TRBV27
j_gene: TRBJ2-4
abundance: NA
d_gene: NA
CDR3aa: CASRMTAKNIQYF
CDR3nt: TGTGCCAGCAGAATGACCGCCAAAAACATTCAGTACTTC

v_gene: TRBV6-6
j_gene: TRBJ2-7
abundance: NA
d_gene: TRBD1
CDR3aa: CASSSGTGGEQYF
CDR3nt: TGTGCCAGCAGCTCCGGGACAGGTGGCGAGCAGTACTTC

v_gene: TRBV27
j_gene: TRBJ1-4
abundance: NA
d_gene: TRBD1
CDR3aa: CASSLQGAEEKLFF
CDR3nt: TGTGCCAGCAGTTTACAGGGGGCTGAAGAAAAACTGTTTTTT

v_gene: TRBV27
j_gene: TRBJ2-2
abundance: NA
d_gene: TRBD1
CDR3aa: CASNRPGQGNTGELFF
CDR3nt: TGTGCCAGCAACCGACCTGGACAGGGAAACACCGGGGAGCTGTTTTTT

v_gene: TRBV2
j_gene: TRBJ2-1
abundance: NA
d_gene: TRBD2
CDR3aa: CASSGAGYNEQFF
CDR3nt: TGTGCCAGCAGCGGAGCGGGGTACAATGAGCAGTTCTTC

v_gene: TRBV2
j_gene: TRBJ2-1
abundance: NA
d_gene: TRBD1
CDR3aa: CASILDRGNEQFF
CDR3nt: TGTGCCAGCATTCTGGACAGGGGCAATGAGCAGTTCTTC

v_gene: TRBV6-5
j_gene: TRBJ1-5
abundance: NA
d_gene: NA
CDR3aa: CASSYSRYSNQPQHF
CDR3nt: TGTGCCAGCAGTTACTCACGGTATAGCAATCAGCCCCAGCATTTT

v_gene: TRBV2
j_gene: TRBJ1-5
abundance: NA
d_gene: NA
CDR3aa: CASSEALGRRQPQHF
CDR3nt: TGTGCCAGCAGTGAAGCGCTTGGGCGTCGGCAGCCCCAGCATTTT

v_gene: TRBV27
j_gene: TRBJ2-1
abundance: once
d_gene: TRBD2
CDR3aa: CASSFLAGRNEQFF
CDR3nt: TGTGCCAGCAGTTTTCTAGCGGGTAGGAATGAGCAGTTCTTC

v_gene: TRBV20-1
j_gene: TRBJ1-1
abundance: NA
d_gene: NA
CDR3aa: CSARDLTEAFF
CDR3nt: TGCAGTGCTAGAGACCTCACTGAAGCTTTCTTT

v_gene: TRBV5-6
j_gene: TRBJ2-2
abundance: NA
d_gene: TRBD2
CDR3aa: CASSLARLAGAGGELFF
CDR3nt: TGTGCCAGCAGCTTAGCAAGGCTAGCGGGAGCAGGCGGGGAGCTGTTTTTT

v_gene: TRBV7-2
j_gene: TRBJ1-1
abundance: NA
d_gene: NA
CDR3aa: CASSLVTEAFF
CDR3nt: TGTGCCAGCAGCTTAGTTACTGAAGCTTTCTTT

v_gene: TRBV4-3
j_gene: TRBJ1-2
abundance: NA
d_gene: NA
CDR3aa: CASSQDHPQGRIYGYTF
CDR3nt: TGCGCCAGCAGCCAAGATCACCCCCAGGGGCGCATCTATGGCTACACCTTC

v_gene: TRBV6-5
j_gene: TRBJ2-3
abundance: NA
d_gene: NA
CDR3aa: CASSYSGYPDTQYF
CDR3nt: TGTGCCAGCAGTTACTCGGGCTACCCAGATACGCAGTATTTT

v_gene: TRBV15
j_gene: TRBJ2-1
abundance: NA
d_gene: NA
CDR3aa: CATSTNHNEQFF
CDR3nt: TGTGCCACCAGCACGAATCACAATGAGCAGTTCTTC

v_gene: TRBV6-5
j_gene: TRBJ2-3
abundance: NA
d_gene: NA
CDR3aa: CASSLSDTDTQYF
CDR3nt: TGTGCCAGCAGCCTCTCCGACACAGATACGCAGTATTTT

v_gene: TRBV7-2
j_gene: TRBJ2-7
abundance: many
d_gene: TRBD2
CDR3aa: CASSLNSGASQQYF
CDR3nt: TGTGCCAGCAGCTTAAATAGCGGGGCTTCCCAGCAGTACTTC

v_gene: TRBV18
j_gene: TRBJ1-1
abundance: few
d_gene: NA
CDR3aa: CASSLGTAEAFF
CDR3nt: TGTGCCAGCTCACTCGGGACCGCTGAAGCTTTCTTT

v_gene: TRBV9
j_gene: TRBJ2-1
abundance: NA
d_gene: TRBD2
CDR3aa: CASSVAGGGLNEQFF
CDR3nt: TGTGCCAGCAGCGTAGCTGGGGGGGGATTGAATGAGCAGTTCTTC

v_gene: TRBV5-1
j_gene: TRBJ2-2
abundance: NA
d_gene: NA
CDR3aa: CASSFRGASNTGELFF
CDR3nt: TGCGCCAGCAGCTTTCGGGGGGCTTCGAACACCGGGGAGCTGTTTTTT

v_gene: TRBV5-6
j_gene: TRBJ1-1
abundance: NA
d_gene: NA
CDR3aa: CASSLNKITEAFF
CDR3nt: TGTGCCAGCAGCTTGAATAAGATCACTGAAGCTTTCTTT

v_gene: TRBV7-9
j_gene: TRBJ2-7
abundance: NA
d_gene: NA
CDR3aa: CASRPWEGATPYEQYF
CDR3nt: TGTGCCAGCAGGCCTTGGGAGGGGGCGACCCCCTACGAGCAGTACTTC

v_gene: TRBV5-6
j_gene: TRBJ2-3
abundance: NA
d_gene: TRBD2
CDR3aa: CASSLVAGEGTDTQYF
CDR3nt: TGTGCCAGCAGCTTGGTAGCGGGAGAGGGCACAGATACGCAGTATTTT

v_gene: TRBV6-5
j_gene: TRBJ2-7
abundance: NA
d_gene: NA
CDR3aa: CASSSLFLREQYF
CDR3nt: TGTGCCAGCAGTTCCCTCTTTCTGAGGGAGCAGTACTTC

v_gene: TRBV7-8
j_gene: TRBJ2-2
abundance: NA
d_gene: NA
CDR3aa: CASGLIGGRTGELFF
CDR3nt: TGTGCCAGCGGGTTAATAGGGGGTAGAACCGGGGAGCTGTTTTTT

v_gene: TRBV27
j_gene: TRBJ2-2
abundance: NA
d_gene: NA
CDR3aa: CASSSSGSTGELFF
CDR3nt: TGTGCCAGCAGTTCGTCGGGTAGTACCGGGGAGCTGTTTTTT